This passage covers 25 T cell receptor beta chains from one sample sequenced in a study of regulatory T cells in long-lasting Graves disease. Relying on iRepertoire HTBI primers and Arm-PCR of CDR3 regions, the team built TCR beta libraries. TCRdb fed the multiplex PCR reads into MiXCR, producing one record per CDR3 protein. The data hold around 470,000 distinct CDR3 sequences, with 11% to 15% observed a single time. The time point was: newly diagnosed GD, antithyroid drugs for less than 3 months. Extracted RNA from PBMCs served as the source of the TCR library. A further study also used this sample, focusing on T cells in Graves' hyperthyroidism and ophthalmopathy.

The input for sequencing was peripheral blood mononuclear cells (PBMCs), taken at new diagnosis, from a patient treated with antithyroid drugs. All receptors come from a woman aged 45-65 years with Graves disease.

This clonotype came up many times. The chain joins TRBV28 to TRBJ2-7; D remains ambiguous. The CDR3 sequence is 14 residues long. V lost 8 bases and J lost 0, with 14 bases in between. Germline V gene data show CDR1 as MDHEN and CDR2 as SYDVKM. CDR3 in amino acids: CASYYSPTSYEQYF. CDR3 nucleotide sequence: TGTGCCAGCTATTACAGCCCGACCTCCTACGAGCAGTACTTC.

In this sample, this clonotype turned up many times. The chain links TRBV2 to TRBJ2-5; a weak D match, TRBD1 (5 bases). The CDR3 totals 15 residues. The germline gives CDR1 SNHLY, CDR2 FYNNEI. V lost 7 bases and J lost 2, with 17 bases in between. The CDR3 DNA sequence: TGTGCCAGCAATTCCCAGGGAAGTAGACAAGAGACCCAGTACTTC. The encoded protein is CASNSQGSRQETQYF.

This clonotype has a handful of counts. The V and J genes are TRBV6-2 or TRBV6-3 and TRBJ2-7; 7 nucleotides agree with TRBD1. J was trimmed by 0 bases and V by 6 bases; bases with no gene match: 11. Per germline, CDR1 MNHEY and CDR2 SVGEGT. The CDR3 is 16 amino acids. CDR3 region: CASSPKTPGGSYEQYF. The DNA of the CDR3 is TGTGCCAGCAGCCCAAAAACGCCAGGGGGCTCCTACGAGCAGTACTTC.

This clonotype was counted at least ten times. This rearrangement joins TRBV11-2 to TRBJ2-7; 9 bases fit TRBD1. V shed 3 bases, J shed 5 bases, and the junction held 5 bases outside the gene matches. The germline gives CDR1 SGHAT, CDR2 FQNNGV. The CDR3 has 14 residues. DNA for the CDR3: TGTGCCAGCAGCTTCCGGGACAGGGCCGACGAGCAGTACTTC. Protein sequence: CASSFRDRADEQYF.

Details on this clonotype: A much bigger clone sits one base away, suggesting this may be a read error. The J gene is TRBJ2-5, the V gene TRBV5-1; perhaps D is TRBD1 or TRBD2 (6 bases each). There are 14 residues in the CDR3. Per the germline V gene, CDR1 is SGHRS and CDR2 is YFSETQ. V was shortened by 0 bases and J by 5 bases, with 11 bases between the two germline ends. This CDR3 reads CASSLGGAEETQYF. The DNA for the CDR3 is TGCGCCAGCAGCTTGGGGGGGGCTGAGGAGACCCAGTACTTC.

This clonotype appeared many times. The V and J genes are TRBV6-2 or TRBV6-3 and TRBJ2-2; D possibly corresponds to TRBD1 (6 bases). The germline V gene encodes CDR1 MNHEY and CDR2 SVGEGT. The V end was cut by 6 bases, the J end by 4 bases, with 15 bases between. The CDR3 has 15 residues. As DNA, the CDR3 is TGTGCCAGCAGCGACATTCAGGGGTTCACCGGGGAGCTGTTTTTT. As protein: CASSDIQGFTGELFF.

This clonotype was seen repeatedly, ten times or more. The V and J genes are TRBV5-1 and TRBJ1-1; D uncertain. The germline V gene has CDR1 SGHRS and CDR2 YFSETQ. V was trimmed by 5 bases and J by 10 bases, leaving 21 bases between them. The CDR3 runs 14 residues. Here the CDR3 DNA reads TGCGCCAGCAGACCCGGGTTCGGACCGGGAGGAGCTTTCTTT. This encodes CASRPGFGPGGAFF.

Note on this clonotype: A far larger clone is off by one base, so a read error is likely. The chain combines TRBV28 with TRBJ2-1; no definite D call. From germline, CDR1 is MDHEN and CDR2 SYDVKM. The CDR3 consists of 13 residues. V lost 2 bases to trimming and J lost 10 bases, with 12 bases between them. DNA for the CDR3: TGTGCCAGCAGTTTAAACGCTGGAGCCGAGCAGTTCTTC. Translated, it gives CASSLNAGAEQFF.

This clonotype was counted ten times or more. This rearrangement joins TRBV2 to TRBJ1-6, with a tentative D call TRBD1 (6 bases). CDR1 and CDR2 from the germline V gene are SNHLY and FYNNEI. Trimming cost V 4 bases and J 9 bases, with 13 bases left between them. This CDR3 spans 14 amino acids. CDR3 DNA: TGTGCCAGCAGTGCCGACAGGCTCAGTTCACCCCTCCACTTT. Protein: CASSADRLSSPLHF.

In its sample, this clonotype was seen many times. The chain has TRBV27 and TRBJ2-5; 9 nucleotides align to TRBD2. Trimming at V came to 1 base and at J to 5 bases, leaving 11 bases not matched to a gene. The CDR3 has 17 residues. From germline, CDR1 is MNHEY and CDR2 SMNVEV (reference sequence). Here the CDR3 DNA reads TGTGCCAGCAGTTTATACGCTAGCGGGATCGTGGGGGAGACCCAGTACTTC. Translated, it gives CASSLYASGIVGETQYF.

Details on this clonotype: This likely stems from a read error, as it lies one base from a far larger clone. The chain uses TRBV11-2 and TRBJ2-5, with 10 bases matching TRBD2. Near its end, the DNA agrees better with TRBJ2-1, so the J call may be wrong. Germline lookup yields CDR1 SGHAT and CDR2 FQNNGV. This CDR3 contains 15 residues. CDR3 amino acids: CASRPTSGTYNEQFF. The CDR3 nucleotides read TGTGCCAGCAGGCCAACTAGCGGGACCTACAATGAGCAGTTCTTC.

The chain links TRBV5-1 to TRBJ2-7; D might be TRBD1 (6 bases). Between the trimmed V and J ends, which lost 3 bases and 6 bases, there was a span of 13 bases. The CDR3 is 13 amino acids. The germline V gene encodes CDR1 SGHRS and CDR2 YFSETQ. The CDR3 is CASSSTGWLEQYF. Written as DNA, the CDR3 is TGCGCCAGCAGCTCCACAGGGTGGCTCGAGCAGTACTTC.

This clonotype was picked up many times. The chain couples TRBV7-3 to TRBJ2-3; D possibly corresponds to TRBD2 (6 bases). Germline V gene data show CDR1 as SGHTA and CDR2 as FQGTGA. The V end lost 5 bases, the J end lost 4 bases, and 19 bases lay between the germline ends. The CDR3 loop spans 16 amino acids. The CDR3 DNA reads TGTGCCAGCAGCCCCTTTGGGGGAGGCGTCGCAGATACGCAGTATTTT. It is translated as CASSPFGGGVADTQYF.

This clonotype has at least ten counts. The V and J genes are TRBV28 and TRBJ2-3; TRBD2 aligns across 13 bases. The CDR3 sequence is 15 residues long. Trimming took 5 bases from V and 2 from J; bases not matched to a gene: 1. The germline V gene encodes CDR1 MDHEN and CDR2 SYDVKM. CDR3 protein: CASSTSGRVTDTQYF. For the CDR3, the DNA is TGTGCCAGCAGTACTAGCGGGAGGGTCACAGATACGCAGTATTTT.

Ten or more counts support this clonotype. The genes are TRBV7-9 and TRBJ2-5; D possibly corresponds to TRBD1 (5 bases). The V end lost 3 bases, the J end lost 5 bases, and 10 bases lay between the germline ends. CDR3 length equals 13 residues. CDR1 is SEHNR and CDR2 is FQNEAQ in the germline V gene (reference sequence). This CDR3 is CASSFPGLETQYF. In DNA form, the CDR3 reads TGTGCCAGCAGCTTCCCAGGGCTCGAGACCCAGTACTTC.

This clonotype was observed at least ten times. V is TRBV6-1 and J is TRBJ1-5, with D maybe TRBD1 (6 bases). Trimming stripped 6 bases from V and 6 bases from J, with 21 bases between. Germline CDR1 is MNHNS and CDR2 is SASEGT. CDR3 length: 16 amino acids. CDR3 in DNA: TGTGCCAGCAGCCGCAGGGGAGTGGGTCTTAGTCAGCCCCAGCATTTT. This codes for CASSRRGVGLSQPQHF.

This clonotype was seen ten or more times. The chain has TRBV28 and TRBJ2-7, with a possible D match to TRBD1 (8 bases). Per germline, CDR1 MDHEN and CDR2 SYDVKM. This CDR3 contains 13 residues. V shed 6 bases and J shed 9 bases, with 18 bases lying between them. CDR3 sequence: CASRLQGGGVQYF. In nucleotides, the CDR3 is TGTGCCAGCAGGCTACAGGGGGGGGGGGTGCAGTACTTC. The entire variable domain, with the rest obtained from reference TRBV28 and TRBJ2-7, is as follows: DVKVTQSSRYLVKRTGEKVFLECVQDMDHENMFWYRQDPGLGLRLIYFSYDVKMKEKGDIPEGYSVSREKKERFSLILESASTNQTSMYLCASRLQGGGVQYFGPGTRLTVT.

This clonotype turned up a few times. CDR3 nucleotides: TGTGCCAGCAGCTTAGCTTCGTGGGAAAAACTGTTTTTT. Translating gives CASSLASWEKLFF. J is TRBJ1-4 and V is TRBV7-6; no reliable D call. Germline V gene sequence: CDR1 SGHVS, CDR2 FNYEAQ. CDR3 length: 13 amino acids. V dropped 0 bases and J dropped 8 bases, with 7 bases sitting between them.

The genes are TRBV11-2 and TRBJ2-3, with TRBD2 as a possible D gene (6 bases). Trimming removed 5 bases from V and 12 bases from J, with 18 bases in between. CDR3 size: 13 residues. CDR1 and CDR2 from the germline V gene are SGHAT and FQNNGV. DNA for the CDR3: TGTGCCAGCAGCCTCTCGCCCGGGACTCACCAGTATTTT. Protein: CASSLSPGTHQYF.

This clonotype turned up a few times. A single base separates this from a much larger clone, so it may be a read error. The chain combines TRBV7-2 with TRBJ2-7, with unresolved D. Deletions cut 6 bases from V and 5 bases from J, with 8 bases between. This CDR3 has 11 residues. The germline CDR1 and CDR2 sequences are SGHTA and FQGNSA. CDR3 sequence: CASRVEDEQYF. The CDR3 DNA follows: TGTGCCAGCAGGGTAGAGGACGAGCAGTACTTC.

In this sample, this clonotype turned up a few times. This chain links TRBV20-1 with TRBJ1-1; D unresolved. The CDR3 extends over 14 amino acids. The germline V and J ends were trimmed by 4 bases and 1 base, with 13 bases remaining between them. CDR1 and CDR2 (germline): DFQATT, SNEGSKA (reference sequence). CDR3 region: CSATPRWENTEAFF. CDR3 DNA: TGCAGTGCTACACCGAGGTGGGAGAACACTGAAGCTTTCTTT.

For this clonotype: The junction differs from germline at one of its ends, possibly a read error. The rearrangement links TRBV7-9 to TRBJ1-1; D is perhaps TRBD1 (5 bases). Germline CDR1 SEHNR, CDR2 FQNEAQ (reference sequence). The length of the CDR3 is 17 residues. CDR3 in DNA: TGTGTCAGCGATCATCCGCGTCGGGGACGGGGGAACACTGAAGCTTTCTTT. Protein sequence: CVSDHPRRGRGNTEAFF.

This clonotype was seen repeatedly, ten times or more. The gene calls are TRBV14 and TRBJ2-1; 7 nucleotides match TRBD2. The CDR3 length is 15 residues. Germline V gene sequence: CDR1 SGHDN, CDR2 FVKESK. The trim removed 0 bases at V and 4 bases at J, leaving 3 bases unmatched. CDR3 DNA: TGTGCCAGCAGCCAAGAGGAGCGGGGATACAATGAGCAGTTCTTC. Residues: CASSQEERGYNEQFF.

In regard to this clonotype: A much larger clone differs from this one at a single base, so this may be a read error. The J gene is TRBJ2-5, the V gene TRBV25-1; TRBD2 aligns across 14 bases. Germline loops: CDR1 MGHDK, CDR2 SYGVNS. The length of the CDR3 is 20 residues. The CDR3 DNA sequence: TGTGCCGGCAGTGAAATGGGAGAGGGACTAGCGGGAGCGGGGAGAGAGACCCAGTACTTC. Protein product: CAGSEMGEGLAGAGRETQYF.

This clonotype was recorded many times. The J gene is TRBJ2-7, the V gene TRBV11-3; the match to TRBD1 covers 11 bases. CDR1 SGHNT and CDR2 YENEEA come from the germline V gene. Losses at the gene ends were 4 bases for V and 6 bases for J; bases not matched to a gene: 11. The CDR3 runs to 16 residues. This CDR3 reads CASSSSSDGTGGEQYF. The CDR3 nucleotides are TGTGCCAGCAGCTCATCCTCGGACGGGACAGGGGGCGAGCAGTACTTC.